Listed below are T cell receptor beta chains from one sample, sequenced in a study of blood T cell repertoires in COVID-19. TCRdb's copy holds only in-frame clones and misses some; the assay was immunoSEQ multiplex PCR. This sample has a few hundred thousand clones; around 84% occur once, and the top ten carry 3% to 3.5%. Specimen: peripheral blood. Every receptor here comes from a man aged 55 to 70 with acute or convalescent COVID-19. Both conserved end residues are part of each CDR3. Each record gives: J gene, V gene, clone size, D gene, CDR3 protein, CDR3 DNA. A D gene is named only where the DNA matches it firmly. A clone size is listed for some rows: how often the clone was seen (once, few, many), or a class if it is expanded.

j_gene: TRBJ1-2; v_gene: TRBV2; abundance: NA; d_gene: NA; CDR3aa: CASSEGGGREAGYTF; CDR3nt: TGTGCCAGCAGTGAAGGGGGGGGCAGGGAGGCTGGCTACACCTTC
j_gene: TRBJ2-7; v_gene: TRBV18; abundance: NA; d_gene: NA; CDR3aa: CASSPPISYEQYF; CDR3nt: TGTGCCAGCTCACCACCCATCTCCTACGAGCAGTACTTC
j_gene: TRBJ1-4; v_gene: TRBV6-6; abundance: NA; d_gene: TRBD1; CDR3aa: CASNRGGTNEKLFF; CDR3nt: TGTGCCAGCAACAGGGGGGGAACTAATGAAAAACTGTTTTTT
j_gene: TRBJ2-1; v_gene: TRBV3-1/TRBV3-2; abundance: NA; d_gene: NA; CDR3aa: CASSQLPAGLAQFF; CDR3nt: TGTGCCAGCAGCCAACTCCCAGCGGGTCTAGCGCAGTTCTTC
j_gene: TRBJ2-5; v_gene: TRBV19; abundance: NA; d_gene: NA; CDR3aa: CASSMVANSAVGTQYF; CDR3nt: TGTGCCAGTAGTATGGTGGCTAACTCGGCGGTGGGGACCCAGTACTTC
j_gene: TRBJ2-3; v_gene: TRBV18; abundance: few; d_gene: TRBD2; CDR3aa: CASSPRTRPLPFTDTQYF; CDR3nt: TGTGCCAGCTCACCACGGACTAGGCCCTTGCCCTTCACAGATACGCAGTATTTT
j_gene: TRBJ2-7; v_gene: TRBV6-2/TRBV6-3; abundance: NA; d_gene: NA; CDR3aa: CASSYSGPPRREQYF; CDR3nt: TGTGCCAGCAGTTACTCGGGCCCGCCCCGGAGGGAGCAGTACTTC
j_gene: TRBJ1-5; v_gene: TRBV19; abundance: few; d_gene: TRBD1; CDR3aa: CASSAPRGQGPQHF; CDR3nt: TGTGCCAGTAGTGCCCCGAGGGGGCAGGGGCCCCAGCATTTT
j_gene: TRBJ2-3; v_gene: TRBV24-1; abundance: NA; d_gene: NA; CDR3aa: CATSDRGSTDTQYF; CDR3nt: TGTGCCACCAGTGATCGGGGGAGCACAGATACGCAGTATTTT
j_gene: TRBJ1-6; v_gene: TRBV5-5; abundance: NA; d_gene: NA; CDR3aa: CASSPAGSSSYNSPLHF; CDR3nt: TGTGCCAGCAGCCCGGCCGGGAGCAGCTCCTATAATTCACCCCTCCACTTT
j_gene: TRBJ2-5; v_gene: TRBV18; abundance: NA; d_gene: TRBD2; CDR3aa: CASSPLSGGETQYF; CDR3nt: TGTGCCAGCTCACCTCTTTCGGGAGGGGAGACCCAGTACTTC
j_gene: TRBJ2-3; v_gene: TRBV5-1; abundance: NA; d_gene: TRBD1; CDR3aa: CASSLGGAGDTQYF; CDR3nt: TGCGCCAGCAGCTTAGGGGGCGCGGGAGATACGCAGTATTTT
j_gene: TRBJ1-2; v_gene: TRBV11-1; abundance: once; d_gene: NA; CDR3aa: CASSQLTATNYGYTF; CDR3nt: TGTGCCAGCAGCCAGTTGACAGCAACAAACTATGGCTACACCTTC
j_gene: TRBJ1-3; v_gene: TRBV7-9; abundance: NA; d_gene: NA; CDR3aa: CASSHEMDTIYF; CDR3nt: TGTGCCAGCAGCCATGAGATGGACACCATATATTTT
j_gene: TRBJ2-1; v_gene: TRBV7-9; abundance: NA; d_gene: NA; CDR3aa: CASSLVGAVSDEQFF; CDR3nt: TGTGCCAGCAGCTTAGTGGGGGCGGTATCGGATGAGCAGTTCTTC
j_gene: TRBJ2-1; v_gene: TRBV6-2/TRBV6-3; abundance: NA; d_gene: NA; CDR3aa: CASSLGGGISYNEQFF; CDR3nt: TGTGCCAGCAGTCTAGGGGGGGGAATCTCCTACAATGAGCAGTTCTTC
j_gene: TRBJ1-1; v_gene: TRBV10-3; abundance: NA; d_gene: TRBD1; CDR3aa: CAIRGQGVTEAFF; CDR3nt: TGTGCCATCAGGGGACAGGGAGTTACTGAAGCTTTCTTT
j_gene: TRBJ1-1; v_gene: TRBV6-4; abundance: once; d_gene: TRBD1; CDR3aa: CASSDSSTGGRNTEAFF; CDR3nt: TGTGCCAGCAGTGACTCAAGCACAGGGGGCAGGAACACTGAAGCTTTCTTT
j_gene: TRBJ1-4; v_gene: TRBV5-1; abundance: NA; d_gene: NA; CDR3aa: CASSPRWQGTNEKLFF; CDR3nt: TGCGCCAGCAGTCCTCGGTGGCAGGGAACTAATGAAAAACTGTTTTTT
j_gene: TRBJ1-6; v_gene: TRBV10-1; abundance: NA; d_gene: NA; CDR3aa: CASSEGQRASPLHF; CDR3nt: TGCGCCAGCAGTGAGGGACAGAGGGCCTCACCCCTCCACTTT
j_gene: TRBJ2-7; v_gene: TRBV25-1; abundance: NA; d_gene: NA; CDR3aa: CASRDSSYEQYF; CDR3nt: TGTGCCAGCAGGGACAGCTCCTACGAGCAGTACTTC
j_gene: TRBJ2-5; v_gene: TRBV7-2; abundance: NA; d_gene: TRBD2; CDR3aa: CASSLGGGFWYF; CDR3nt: TGTGCCAGCAGCTTAGGCGGGGGGTTCTGGTACTTC
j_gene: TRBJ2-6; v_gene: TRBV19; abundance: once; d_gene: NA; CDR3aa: CASSKLTGTRPGANVLTF; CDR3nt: TGTGCCAGTAGTAAGCTTACAGGGACGCGGCCCGGGGCCAACGTCCTGACTTTC
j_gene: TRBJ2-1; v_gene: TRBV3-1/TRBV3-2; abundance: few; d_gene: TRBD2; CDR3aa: CASSKRGAPLAGGSNEQFF; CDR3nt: TGTGCCAGCAGCAAAAGAGGGGCCCCTCTAGCGGGGGGGTCCAATGAGCAGTTCTTC
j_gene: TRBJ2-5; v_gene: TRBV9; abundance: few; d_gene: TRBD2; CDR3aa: CASSAHSGGGQETQYF; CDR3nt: TGTGCCAGCAGTGCACATAGCGGGGGAGGCCAAGAGACCCAGTACTTC
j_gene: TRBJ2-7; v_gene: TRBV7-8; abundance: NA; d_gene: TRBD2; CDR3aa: CASSLVQRGTYEQYF; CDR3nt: TGTGCCAGCAGCTTAGTCCAGCGGGGGACCTACGAGCAGTACTTC
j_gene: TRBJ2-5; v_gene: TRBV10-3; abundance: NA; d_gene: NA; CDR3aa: CAISESTQGIQETQYF; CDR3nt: TGTGCCATCAGTGAGTCGACTCAGGGGATTCAAGAGACCCAGTACTTC
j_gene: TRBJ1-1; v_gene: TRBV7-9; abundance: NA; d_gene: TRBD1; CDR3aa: CASSTGQGARDGAFF; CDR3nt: TGTGCCAGCAGCACGGGACAGGGGGCGAGGGATGGGGCTTTCTTT